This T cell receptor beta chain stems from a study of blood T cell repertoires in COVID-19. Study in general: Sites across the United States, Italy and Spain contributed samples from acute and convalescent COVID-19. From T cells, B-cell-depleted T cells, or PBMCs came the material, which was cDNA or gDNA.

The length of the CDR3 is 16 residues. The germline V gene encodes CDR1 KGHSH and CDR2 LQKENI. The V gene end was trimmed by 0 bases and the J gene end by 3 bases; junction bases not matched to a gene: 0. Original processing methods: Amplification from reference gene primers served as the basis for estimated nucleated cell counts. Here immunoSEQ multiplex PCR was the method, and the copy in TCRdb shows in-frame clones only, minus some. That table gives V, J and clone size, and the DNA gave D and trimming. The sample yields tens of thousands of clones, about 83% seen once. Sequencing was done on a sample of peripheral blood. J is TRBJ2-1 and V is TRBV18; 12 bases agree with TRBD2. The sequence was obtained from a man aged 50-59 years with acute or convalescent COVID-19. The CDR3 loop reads CASSPPTSGGYNEQFF. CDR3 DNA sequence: TGTGCCAGCTCACCACCGACTAGCGGGGGCTACAATGAGCAGTTCTTC.